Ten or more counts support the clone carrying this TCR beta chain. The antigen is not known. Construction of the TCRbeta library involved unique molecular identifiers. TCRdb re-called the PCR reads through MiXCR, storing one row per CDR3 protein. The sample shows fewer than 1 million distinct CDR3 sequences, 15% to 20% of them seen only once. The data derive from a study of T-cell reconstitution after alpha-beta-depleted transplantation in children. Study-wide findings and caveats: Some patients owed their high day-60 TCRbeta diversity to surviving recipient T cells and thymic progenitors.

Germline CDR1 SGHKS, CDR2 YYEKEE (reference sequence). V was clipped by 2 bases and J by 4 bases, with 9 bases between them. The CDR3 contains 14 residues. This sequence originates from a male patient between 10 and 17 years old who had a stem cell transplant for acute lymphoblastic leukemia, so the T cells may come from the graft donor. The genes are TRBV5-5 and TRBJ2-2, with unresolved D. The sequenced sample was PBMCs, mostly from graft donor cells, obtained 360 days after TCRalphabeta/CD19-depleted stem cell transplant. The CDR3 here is CASSLILLTGELFF. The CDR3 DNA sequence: TGTGCCAGCAGCTTAATACTCCTCACCGGGGAGCTGTTTTTT.